This T cell receptor (beta chain) originates from a study of blood T cell repertoires in COVID-19. Clones were read by immunoSEQ multiplex PCR, and TCRdb kept only the in-frame ones, dropping some. The data show over 10,000 clones, under 80% seen once. Trimming took 7 bases from V and 1 from J; bases not matched to a gene: 8. The CDR3 covers 15 residues. The germline V gene encodes CDR1 SGHRS and CDR2 YFSETQ. This receptor was taken from a woman older than 75 with acute or convalescent COVID-19. The V and J genes are TRBV5-1 and TRBJ2-3, with 8 bases lining up with TRBD2. What was sequenced was peripheral blood. Here the CDR3 reads CASGPGGIGTDTQYF. In DNA form, the CDR3 reads TGCGCCAGCGGGCCGGGGGGGATCGGCACAGATACGCAGTATTTT.